The next 21 T cell receptor beta chains were all read from a single sample in a study of shared clonotypes between healthy human individuals. Produced via immunoSEQ multiplex PCR; TCRdb's table is partial and in-frame only. The sample shows about half a million clones, around 74% of them seen only once. The sequenced sample was PBMCs. The receptors were gathered from a woman in her forties in good health. Some clones in this sample may be carry-over from other donors' samples.

At least ten counts were recorded for this clone. The J gene is TRBJ2-7, the V gene TRBV21-1; TRBD2, as called in the table, went unchecked against the DNA. TRBV21-1 corresponds to a pseudogene. The CDR3 spans 15 residues. CDR3 coding DNA: TGTGCCAGCAGCAAAGTTGACCTAGTCACCTACGAGCAGTACTTC. This translates into CASSKVDLVTYEQYF.

The chain has TRBV27 and TRBJ2-3, with D tentatively TRBD1 (6 bases). The CDR3 length is 15 residues. Trimming removed 5 bases at V and 2 bases at J, with 14 bases between. Germline V gene data show CDR1 as MNHEY and CDR2 as SMNVEV (reference sequence). CDR3 bases: TGTGCCAGCAGTACCCGCAGGGGATACACAGATACGCAGTATTTT. Amino acids: CASSTRRGYTDTQYF.

This clone was seen a single time. The rearrangement joins TRBV27 to TRBJ2-7; no clear D gene. The CDR3 totals 11 residues. Germline CDR1 is MNHEY and CDR2 is SMNVEV (reference sequence). Trimming cost V 5 bases and J 3 bases, with 5 bases left between them. The chain's CDR3 is CASSTSYEQYF. CDR3 coding DNA: TGTGCCAGCAGTACGAGCTACGAGCAGTACTTC.

In this sample, this clone turned up many times. A read error may account for a junction end that differs from germline. CDR3 sequence (DNA): TGCGCCAGCAACTTGCAGGGGGCAAACGAGCAGTACTTC. This gives the protein CASNLQGANEQYF. V is TRBV5-1 and J is TRBJ2-7; 8 positions agree with TRBD1. In germline, CDR1 is SGHRS, CDR2 YFSETQ. There are 13 residues in the CDR3.

This clone was picked up a small number of times. This chain joins TRBV28 and TRBJ2-7; D gene ambiguous. CDR3 length: 14 residues. V was shortened by 5 bases and J by 0 bases, with 11 bases between the two germline ends. CDR1 is MDHEN, CDR2 SYDVKM, per germline. The CDR3, as DNA: TGTGCCAGCAGTACCTGGGTATCCTCCTACGAGCAGTACTTC. It encodes CASSTWVSSYEQYF. The whole variable domain, remainder taken from reference TRBV28 and TRBJ2-7, is DVKVTQSSRYLVKRTGEKVFLECVQDMDHENMFWYRQDPGLGLRLIYFSYDVKMKEKGDIPEGYSVSREKKERFSLILESASTNQTSMYLCASSTWVSSYEQYFGPGTRLTVT.

The chain uses TRBV5-1 and TRBJ2-4; the D gene is possibly TRBD2 (5 bases). The CDR3 sequence is 16 residues long. Trimming pared 3 bases from V and 0 bases from J, leaving 13 bases between. Germline V gene lookup returns CDR1 SGHRS and CDR2 YFSETQ. For the CDR3, the DNA is TGCGCCAGCAGCTCCAACGCCGGGGTAGCCAAAAACATTCAGTACTTC. As protein: CASSSNAGVAKNIQYF.

There are many counts of this clone. V usage is TRBV4-1 and J usage is TRBJ2-5; TRBD2 matches 7 bases. The CDR3 is made up of 14 amino acids. Trimming removed 1 base from V and 5 bases from J; junction bases left unmatched: 4. Germline V gene data show CDR1 as MGHRA and CDR2 as YSYEKL. DNA of the CDR3: TGCGCCAGCAGCCAAGGGACTAGAAGTGAGACCCAGTACTTC. It specifies CASSQGTRSETQYF.

About this clone: This same CDR3 is encoded by further DNA sequences in the sample. The chain employs TRBV7-2 and TRBJ2-3, with 7 nucleotides matching TRBD2. The CDR3 sequence is 14 residues long. The V gene end was trimmed by 3 bases and the J gene end by 4 bases; junction bases not matched to a gene: 4. CDR1 and CDR2 (germline): SGHTA, FQGNSA. The CDR3 reads CASSFGLAADTQYF. CDR3 bases: TGTGCCAGCAGCTTCGGGCTAGCGGCAGATACGCAGTATTTT.

The J gene is TRBJ2-3, the V gene TRBV9; TRBD2 is a possible D gene (7 bases). Trimming left V 4 bases short and J 0 bases short, with 18 bases between. The CDR3 runs to 17 residues. CDR1 SGDLS and CDR2 YYNGEE come from the germline V gene. CDR3 amino acids: CASSSLGGTMSTDTQYF. CDR3 coding DNA: TGTGCCAGCAGCTCATTGGGGGGGACAATGAGCACAGATACGCAGTATTTT. Supplemented by reference TRBV9 and TRBJ2-3, the full variable domain reads DSGVTQTPKHLITATGQRVTLRCSPRSGDLSVYWYQQSLDQGLQFLIQYYNGEERAKGNILERFSAQQFPDLHSELNLSSLELGDSALYFCASSSLGGTMSTDTQYFGPGTRLTVL.

The chain couples TRBV28 to TRBJ2-2; 8 bases are a match to TRBD2. After removal of 0 bases from V and 8 bases from J, the junction contained 14 bases not matched to a gene. This CDR3 contains 18 residues. Germline V CDR1 and CDR2: MDHEN, SYDVKM. CDR3 loop: CASSLWDRSGSNLGELFF. DNA for the CDR3: TGTGCCAGCAGTTTATGGGATAGGAGCGGGAGTAACTTAGGGGAGCTGTTTTTT.

Of note for this clone: It differs at one base from a far larger clone, so likely a read error. The sample contains more than one DNA sequence encoding this CDR3. The chain carries TRBV28 and TRBJ2-7; 7 positions agree with TRBD2. Trimming removed 5 bases from V and 1 base from J; junction bases left unmatched: 8. The CDR3 contains 15 residues. Germline CDR1 and CDR2: MDHEN and SYDVKM. In DNA, the CDR3 is TGTGCCAGCAGTGGACTAGGATGGGTTTCCTACGAGCAGTACTTC. Encoded protein: CASSGLGWVSYEQYF.

This sequence joins TRBV10-2 and TRBJ2-1; 8 bases are shared with TRBD2. The CDR3 has 15 residues. Germline CDR1 WSHSY, CDR2 SAAADI. The J segment lost 3 bases and the V segment lost 4 bases, leaving 5 bases of the junction unmatched. The CDR3 DNA is TGCGCCAGCAGTGCAAGGCGGGAGGTCTACAATGAGCAGTTCTTC. Translated, it gives CASSARREVYNEQFF.

This clone was detected only a few times. Other DNA sequences in the sample encode the same CDR3. The chain links TRBV5-1 to TRBJ2-5, with 8 bases fitting TRBD2. Germline-derived CDR1 and CDR2 are SGHRS and YFSETQ. Trimming took 0 bases from V and 2 from J; bases not matched to a gene: 0. CDR3 size: 14 residues. The CDR3 region is CASSLGLAQETQYF. In DNA form, the CDR3 reads TGCGCCAGCAGCTTGGGACTAGCGCAAGAGACCCAGTACTTC.

This clone was seen a few times. The chain joins TRBV6-1 to TRBJ1-1, with D possibly being TRBD1 (5 bases). V was trimmed by 7 bases and J by 4 bases, leaving 19 bases between them. Germline V gene sequence: CDR1 MNHNS, CDR2 SASEGT. The CDR3 is 15 residues long. The CDR3 region has the DNA TGTGCCAGCACTTATCTCAGGGACGGCGGCACTGAAGCTTTCTTT. Amino acids: CASTYLRDGGTEAFF.

V gene TRBV28 combines with J gene TRBJ2-7; D not resolved. Trimming pared 5 bases from V and 3 bases from J, leaving 5 bases between. This CDR3 region has 11 residues. The germline V gene encodes CDR1 MDHEN and CDR2 SYDVKM. The chain's CDR3 is CASSRVYEQYF. The CDR3 DNA follows: TGTGCCAGCAGTAGGGTCTACGAGCAGTACTTC.

This clone came up once. The chain uses TRBV2 and TRBJ1-1; TRBD1 matches 9 bases. Germline loops: CDR1 SNHLY, CDR2 FYNNEI. CDR3 length equals 14 residues. Losses at the gene ends were 6 bases for V and 4 bases for J; bases not matched to a gene: 6. As DNA, the CDR3 is TGTGCCAGCAGGGACAGGACAGGGGTCACTGAAGCTTTCTTT. It encodes CASRDRTGVTEAFF.

This chain connects TRBV7-9 to TRBJ2-3; D is undetermined. Germline V lookup: CDR1 SEHNR, CDR2 FQNEAQ (reference sequence). Trimming removed 1 base at V and 7 bases at J, with 9 bases between. There are 13 residues in the CDR3. CDR3 protein: CASSLVGDYTQYF. As DNA, the CDR3 is TGTGCCAGCAGCTTAGTGGGCGACTATACGCAGTATTTT.

The chain uses TRBV25-1 and TRBJ2-7, with 9 nucleotides matching TRBD2. CDR1 and CDR2 (germline): MGHDK, SYGVNS. Germline trimming cut 4 bases from V and 3 bases from J; bases unmatched to any gene: 7. The CDR3 runs 15 residues. As DNA, the CDR3 is TGTGCCAGCAGTGGAAATAGCGGGAGCGGCTACGAGCAGTACTTC. Its protein product is CASSGNSGSGYEQYF.

This rearrangement joins TRBV12-5 to TRBJ2-3, with a possible D match to TRBD2 (5 bases). The CDR3 is 15 amino acids. CDR1 and CDR2 (germline): LGHNT, FRNRAP. Trimming stripped 6 bases from V and 5 bases from J, with 18 bases between. In DNA, the CDR3 is TGTGCTAGTGGATCCGGGCAGTCCCGGGGAGATACGCAGTATTTT. Residues: CASGSGQSRGDTQYF.

In its sample, this clone was seen a few times. This sequence joins TRBV5-6 and TRBJ2-5, with TRBD2 as a possible D gene (6 bases). CDR1 is SGHDT, CDR2 YYEEEE, per germline. The CDR3 is 13 residues long. Trimming shortened V by 3 bases and J by 5 bases, and 11 bases separated the two germline ends. CDR3 bases: TGTGCCAGCAGCTGGTCAGGGAGGGAGACCCAGTACTTC. This gives the protein CASSWSGRETQYF.

The rearrangement links TRBV5-1 to TRBJ1-5; possible D gene TRBD1, 5 bases. With 0 bases removed from V and 7 bases from J, the gap between germline ends came to 14 bases. The CDR3 is made up of 15 amino acids. CDR1 and CDR2 (germline): SGHRS, YFSETQ. This CDR3 reads CASSLEPQGGQPQHF. In DNA form, the CDR3 reads TGCGCCAGCAGCTTGGAACCGCAGGGAGGACAGCCCCAGCATTTT.